A single sample is the source of the 13 T cell receptor beta chains below, sequenced in a study of OX40 agonist ivuxolimab in advanced cancers. TCRdb's table, derived via immunoSEQ multiplex PCR, lists solely in-frame clones and lacks some. The repertoire holds 95,000 to 100,000 clones, with roughly 93% as singletons. This specimen was CD4+ or CD8+ T cells sorted from blood, taken in a trial of the OX40 agonist ivuxolimab. These receptors came from an adult with an advanced solid tumor such as melanoma, head and neck, liver or kidney cancer.

The V call is TRBV9, the J call TRBJ2-1; 9 bases are a match to TRBD2. The CDR3 runs 16 residues. V lost 0 bases to trimming and J lost 4 bases; unmatched junction nucleotides: 5. The germline CDR1 and CDR2 sequences are SGDLS and YYNGEE. This CDR3 reads CASSVEASGAYNEQFF. CDR3 DNA sequence: TGTGCCAGCAGCGTAGAGGCTAGCGGGGCTTACAATGAGCAGTTCTTC.

The chain recombines TRBV6-5 with TRBJ2-1, with D perhaps matching TRBD1 or TRBD2 (6 bases each). Trimming stripped 6 bases from V and 7 bases from J, with 13 bases between. Germline CDR1 and CDR2: MNHEY and SVGAGI. The CDR3 contains 13 residues. The CDR3 DNA reads TGTGCCAGCAGGCGGGAAGGGGGTAATGAGCAGTTCTTC. It translates to CASRREGGNEQFF.

This rearrangement joins TRBV6-5 to TRBJ2-7; unclear D gene. CDR1 is MNHEY and CDR2 is SVGAGI in the germline V gene. V was shortened by 6 bases and J by 2 bases, with 11 bases between the two germline ends. The CDR3 contains 13 residues. The CDR3 bases are TGTGCCAGCAGCGCGGCCGGAACCTACGAGCAGTACGTC. Protein sequence: CASSAAGTYEQYV.

V usage is TRBV6-1 and J usage is TRBJ1-1; D gene ambiguous. The CDR3 covers 15 residues. Germline V gene data show CDR1 as MNHNS and CDR2 as SASEGT. Trimming pared 8 bases from V and 1 base from J, leaving 17 bases between. In DNA, the CDR3 is TGTGCCAGCGGAGGAACCCTTACTACGAACACTGAAGCTTTCTTT. Its protein product is CASGGTLTTNTEAFF.

The chain carries TRBV28 and TRBJ2-5; TRBD2 aligns across 12 bases. Trimming cost V 5 bases and J 3 bases; bases outside gene matches: 4. This CDR3 region has 15 residues. Germline V gives CDR1 MDHEN, CDR2 SYDVKM. The CDR3 DNA reads as TGTGCCAGCAGTACGCCTAGCGGGGGGGAAGAGACCCAGTACTTC. This translates into CASSTPSGGEETQYF.

The rearrangement joins TRBV7-5 to TRBJ1-5. TRBV7-5 is deemed a pseudogene. There are 14 residues in the CDR3. As DNA, the CDR3 is TGTGCCAGGCTGTCGAACGGGCCCTATCAGCCCCAGCATTTT. Residues: CARLSNGPYQPQHF.

The chain has TRBV19 and TRBJ1-5, with unresolved D. CDR1 and CDR2 (germline): LNHDA, SQIVND (reference sequence). The CDR3 is 13 amino acids. V lost 5 bases, J lost 7 bases, and 12 bases lay in between. The CDR3 nucleotides are TGTGCCAGTAGTGGCGGCATACGACAGCCCCAGCATTTT. As protein: CASSGGIRQPQHF.

Note on this clone: This sample includes further DNA sequences coding for the same CDR3. CDR3 coding DNA: TGCAGCGTTGGGGAGACCCAGTACTTC. Protein product: CSVGETQYF. V gene TRBV29-1 combines with J gene TRBJ2-5; the D is unclear. Germline CDR1 reads SQVTM; CDR2 reads ANQGSEA. V gave up 4 bases and J gave up 5 bases, with 2 bases separating them. The CDR3 is 9 residues long.

This chain uses TRBV5-1 with TRBJ2-3; 7 bases agree with TRBD2. CDR1 and CDR2 from the germline V gene are SGHRS and YFSETQ. Trimming took 4 bases from V and 0 from J; bases not matched to a gene: 8. The CDR3 has 16 residues. The CDR3: CASSSGTTTSTDTQYF. The CDR3 coding sequence is TGCGCCAGCAGCAGCGGGACTACAACTAGCACAGATACGCAGTATTTT.

CDR3 loop: CASTVRRGYGYTF. DNA of the CDR3: TGTGCCAGCACCGTAAGACGGGGATATGGCTACACCTTC. The rearrangement uses TRBV6-6 and TRBJ1-2; D gene unclear. The CDR3 runs to 13 residues. V was clipped by 7 bases and J by 5 bases, with 14 bases between them. Per the germline V gene, CDR1 is MNHNY and CDR2 is SVGAGI (reference sequence).

This clone was seen a single time. The V call is TRBV9, the J call TRBJ1-2; TRBD1 agrees at 8 bases. The CDR3 has 14 amino acids. Germline-derived CDR1 and CDR2 are SGDLS and YYNGEE. Germline trimming cut 3 bases from V and 5 bases from J; bases unmatched to any gene: 6. CDR3 sequence reads: CASSGERQGYGYTF. The CDR3 nucleotides read TGTGCCAGCAGCGGAGAAAGACAGGGGTATGGCTACACCTTC.

The chain joins TRBV30 to TRBJ1-1, with 8 bases fitting TRBD1. With 1 base clipped from V and 7 bases from J, the junction kept 8 bases outside the gene matches. This CDR3 has 14 residues. Germline V gene data show CDR1 as GTSNPN and CDR2 as SVGIG (reference sequence). The CDR3 sequence is CAWSAPAGGGEAFF. The CDR3 DNA is TGTGCCTGGAGTGCCCCTGCAGGGGGCGGTGAAGCTTTCTTT. Variable domain in full (rest from reference TRBV30 and TRBJ1-1): SQTIHQWPATLVQPVGSPLSLECTVEGTSNPNLYWYRQAAGRGLQLLFYSVGIGQISSEVPQNLSASRPQDRQFILSSKKLLLSDSGFYLCAWSAPAGGGEAFFGQGTRLTVV.

The chain links TRBV28 to TRBJ1-2, with unresolved D. From germline, CDR1 is MDHEN and CDR2 SYDVKM. This CDR3 has 13 amino acids. V was shortened by 2 bases and J by 2 bases, with 6 bases between the two germline ends. Here the CDR3 reads CASSLTANYGYTF. For the CDR3, the DNA is TGTGCCAGCAGTTTAACGGCAAACTATGGCTACACCTTC.